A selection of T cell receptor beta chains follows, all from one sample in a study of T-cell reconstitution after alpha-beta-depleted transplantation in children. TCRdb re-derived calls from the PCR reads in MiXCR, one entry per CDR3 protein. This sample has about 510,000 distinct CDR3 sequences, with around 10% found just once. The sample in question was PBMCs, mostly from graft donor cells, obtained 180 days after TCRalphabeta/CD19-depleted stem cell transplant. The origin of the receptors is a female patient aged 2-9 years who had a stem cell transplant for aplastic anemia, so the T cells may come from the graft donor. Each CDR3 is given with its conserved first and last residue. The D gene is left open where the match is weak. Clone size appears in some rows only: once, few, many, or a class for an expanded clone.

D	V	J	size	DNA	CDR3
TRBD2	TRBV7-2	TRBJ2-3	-	TGTGCCAGCAGCTTTGGGACTAGACCAGATACGCAGTATTTT	CASSFGTRPDTQYF
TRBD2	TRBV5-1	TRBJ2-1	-	TGCGCCAGCAGCCGGGTAGCGGGAGGCTCCTACAATGAGCAGTTCTTC	CASSRVAGGSYNEQFF
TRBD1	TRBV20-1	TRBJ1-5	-	TGCAGTGCTAGAGGGCCGATCAGGGGGCCGGGACAGGGAGAGATAAGGGACAGCAATCAGCCCCAGCATTTT	CSARGPIRGPGQGEIRDSNQPQHF
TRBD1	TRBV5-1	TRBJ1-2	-	TGCGCCAGCAGCTTGGCCCAAACAGGGGACTATGGCTACACCTTC	CASSLAQTGDYGYTF
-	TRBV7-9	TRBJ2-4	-	TGTGCCAGCAGGGCGGTGACAAACATTCAGTACTTC	CASRAVTNIQYF
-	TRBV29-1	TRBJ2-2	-	TGCAGCGTCCCGACAGCAAACACCGGGGAGCTGTTTTTT	CSVPTANTGELFF
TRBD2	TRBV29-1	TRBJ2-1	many	TGCAGCGTAGAGCGGGAGTCACTCTACAATGAGCAGTTCTTC	CSVERESLYNEQFF
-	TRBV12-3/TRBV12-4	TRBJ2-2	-	TGTGCCAGCAGGTCCCCCAGGAAGGCCGGGGAGCTGTTTTTT	CASRSPRKAGELFF
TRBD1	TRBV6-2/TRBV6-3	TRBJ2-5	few	TGTGCCAGCAGTTACTCGAGTTTAAGGGGGCGTCGTACCCAGTACTTC	CASSYSSLRGRRTQYF
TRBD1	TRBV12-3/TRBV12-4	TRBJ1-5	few	TGTGCCAGCAGTTTCTGGGACAGAAATCAGCCCCAGCATTTT	CASSFWDRNQPQHF
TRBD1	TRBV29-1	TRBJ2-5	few	TGCAGCGTTTTAGGACAGGGGCGGTCGAGGGAGACCCAGTACTTC	CSVLGQGRSRETQYF
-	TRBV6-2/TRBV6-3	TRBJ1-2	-	TGTGCCTCCCGGTCCGGGACATCGCCTTTGTATGGCTACACCTTC	CASRSGTSPLYGYTF
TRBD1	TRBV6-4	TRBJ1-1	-	TGTGCCAGCAGTCCTATATGGTCCCCTACAGGGGTGGTTGAAGCTTTCTTT	CASSPIWSPTGVVEAFF
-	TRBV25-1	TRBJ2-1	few	TGTGCCAGCAGTGGCCCCCCTAGCAGCAGCTCCTACAATGAGCAGTTCTTC	CASSGPPSSSSYNEQFF
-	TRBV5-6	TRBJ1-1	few	TGTGCCAGCAGCCCGGTCGGAACAACGCGCAACACTGAAGCTTTCTTT	CASSPVGTTRNTEAFF
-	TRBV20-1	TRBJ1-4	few	TGCAGTGCTAGTCTGGGGGAAAAACTGTTTTTT	CSASLGEKLFF
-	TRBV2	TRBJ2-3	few	TGTGCCAGCAGACCTGATAGGGGAAGCACAGATACGCAGTATTTT	CASRPDRGSTDTQYF
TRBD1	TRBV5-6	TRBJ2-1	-	TGTGCCAGCAGCTTACTGACAGGGGGGGACCGCAATGAGCAGTTCTTC	CASSLLTGGDRNEQFF
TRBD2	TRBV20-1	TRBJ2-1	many	TGCAGTGCTAGTAGTAGCGGGAGTTACAATGAGCAGTTCTTC	CSASSSGSYNEQFF
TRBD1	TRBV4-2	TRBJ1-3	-	TGTGCCAGCAGCCAATATACAGGGGCCTCTGGAAACACCATATATTTT	CASSQYTGASGNTIYF
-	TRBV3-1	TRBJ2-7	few	TGTGCCAGCAGCCCCCTAGGTCGGGAGCCCTTTTACGAGCAGTACTTC	CASSPLGREPFYEQYF
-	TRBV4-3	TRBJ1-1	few	TGCGCCAGCAGCCAAGATGTCAGGCTAGAAGCTTTCTTT	CASSQDVRLEAFF
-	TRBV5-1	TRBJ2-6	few	TGCGCCAGCAGCTCCCCCCCGACTACGACTGGGGCCAACGTCCTGACTTTC	CASSSPPTTTGANVLTF
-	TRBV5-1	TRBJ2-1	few	TGCGCCAGCAGCCCTCGTATGGGGCGGGAGCAGTTCTTC	CASSPRMGREQFF
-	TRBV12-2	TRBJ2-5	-	TGTGCAAGTCGCTTAGATTCACAACTTCAGGGGGAGACCCAGTACTTC	CASRLDSQLQGETQYF
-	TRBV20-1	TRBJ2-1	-	TGCAGTGCTCTAGGCAGGGCGGGGGCCAACAATGAGCAGTTCTTC	CSALGRAGANNEQFF
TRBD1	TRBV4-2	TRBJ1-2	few	TGTGCCAGCAGCCATCCTACAGGGGCGGACTATGGCTACACCTTC	CASSHPTGADYGYTF
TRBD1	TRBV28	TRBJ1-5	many	TGTGCCAGCACCTTGGGGACAGGGGGCTATCAGCCCCAGCATTTT	CASTLGTGGYQPQHF
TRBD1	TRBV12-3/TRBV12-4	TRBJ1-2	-	TGTGCCAGCAGGCAACAGGGGGCAGGGTATGGCTACACCTTC	CASRQQGAGYGYTF
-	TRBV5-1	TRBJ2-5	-	TGCGCCAGCAGATCTTACAGGGAACACCAAGAGACCCAGTACTTC	CASRSYREHQETQYF
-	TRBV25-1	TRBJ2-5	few	TGTGCCAGCAGAACAGACAAGTACCAAGAGACCCAGTACTTC	CASRTDKYQETQYF
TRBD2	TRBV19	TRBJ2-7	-	TGTGCCAGTAGTCCCGGGACTAGCGGCCACGAGCAGTACTTC	CASSPGTSGHEQYF
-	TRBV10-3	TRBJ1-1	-	TGTGCCATCAGTGAGTTGTGGGCGCGGACTGAAGCTTTCTTT	CAISELWARTEAFF
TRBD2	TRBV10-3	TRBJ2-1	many	TGTGCCATCAGAAGGACTAGCGGGAGCGGGGAGCACAATGAGCAGTTCTTC	CAIRRTSGSGEHNEQFF
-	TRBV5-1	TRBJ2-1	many	TGCGCCAGCAGCTTGGACGGGAACTACAATGAGCAGTTCTTC	CASSLDGNYNEQFF
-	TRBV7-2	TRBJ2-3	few	TGTGCCAGCAGCTTAAGTCTAGGCACAGATACGCAGTATTTT	CASSLSLGTDTQYF
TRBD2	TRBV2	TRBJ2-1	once	TGTGCCAGCAGCGGAGCGGGAGGCTCGTTTGGTGAGCAGTTCTTC	CASSGAGGSFGEQFF
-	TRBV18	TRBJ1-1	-	TGTGCCAGCTCACCATCCGAGAGGAAAGCTTTCTTT	CASSPSERKAFF
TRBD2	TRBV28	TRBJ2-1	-	TGTGCCACGCGAAGGGGAGGGGACCCACATGAGCAGTTCTTC	CATRRGGDPHEQFF
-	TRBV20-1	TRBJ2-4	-	TGCAGTGCTAGAGACTACCTGGAGAATCGCAAAAACATTCAGTACTTC	CSARDYLENRKNIQYF
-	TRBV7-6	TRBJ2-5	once	TGTGCCAGCAGCTTCTCTAGTGGGGAGACCCAGTACTTC	CASSFSSGETQYF
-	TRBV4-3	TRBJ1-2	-	TGCGCCAGCAGCCAAGATCACGGGGCGGGCTATGGCTACACCTTC	CASSQDHGAGYGYTF
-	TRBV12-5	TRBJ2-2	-	TGTGCTAGTGCCCCCACCCTCCGCGGCAGCGAGACCGGGGAGCTGTTTTTT	CASAPTLRGSETGELFF
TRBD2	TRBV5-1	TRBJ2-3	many	TGCGCCAGCAGCTTGACCGTAGCGGGAGTTACAGATACGCAGTATTTT	CASSLTVAGVTDTQYF
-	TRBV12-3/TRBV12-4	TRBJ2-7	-	TGTGCCAGCAGTCTAAGGAGCCACCCCTTTTTCGAGCAGTACTTC	CASSLRSHPFFEQYF
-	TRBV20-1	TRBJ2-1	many	TGCAGTGCTAGAAAGGCGGGACTGAAAAATGAGCAGTTCTTC	CSARKAGLKNEQFF
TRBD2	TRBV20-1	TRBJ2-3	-	TGCAGTGCCAGCGACCCTCCGGGACTAGCGGGAGGGGGGGATACGCAGTATTTT	CSASDPPGLAGGGDTQYF
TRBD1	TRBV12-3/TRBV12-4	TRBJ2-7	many	TGTGCCAGCAGTGGGTACAGGGGGCACTACGAGCAGTACTTC	CASSGYRGHYEQYF
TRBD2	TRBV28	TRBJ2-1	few	TGTGCCAGCAGTTTATCAGGGACGCCGGGACTAGCCTTCTCCTACAATGAGCAGTTCTTC	CASSLSGTPGLAFSYNEQFF
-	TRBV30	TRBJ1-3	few	TGTGCCTGGAGTGTACTTCGGACGACGGGATGGGACACCATATATTTT	CAWSVLRTTGWDTIYF
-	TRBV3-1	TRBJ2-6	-	TGTGCCACCAGCCAAGAATCTACCAGCTCTGGGGCCAACGTCCTGACTTTC	CATSQESTSSGANVLTF
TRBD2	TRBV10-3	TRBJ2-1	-	TGTGCCATCAGGGGGGACTACAGTGAGCAGTTCTTC	CAIRGDYSEQFF